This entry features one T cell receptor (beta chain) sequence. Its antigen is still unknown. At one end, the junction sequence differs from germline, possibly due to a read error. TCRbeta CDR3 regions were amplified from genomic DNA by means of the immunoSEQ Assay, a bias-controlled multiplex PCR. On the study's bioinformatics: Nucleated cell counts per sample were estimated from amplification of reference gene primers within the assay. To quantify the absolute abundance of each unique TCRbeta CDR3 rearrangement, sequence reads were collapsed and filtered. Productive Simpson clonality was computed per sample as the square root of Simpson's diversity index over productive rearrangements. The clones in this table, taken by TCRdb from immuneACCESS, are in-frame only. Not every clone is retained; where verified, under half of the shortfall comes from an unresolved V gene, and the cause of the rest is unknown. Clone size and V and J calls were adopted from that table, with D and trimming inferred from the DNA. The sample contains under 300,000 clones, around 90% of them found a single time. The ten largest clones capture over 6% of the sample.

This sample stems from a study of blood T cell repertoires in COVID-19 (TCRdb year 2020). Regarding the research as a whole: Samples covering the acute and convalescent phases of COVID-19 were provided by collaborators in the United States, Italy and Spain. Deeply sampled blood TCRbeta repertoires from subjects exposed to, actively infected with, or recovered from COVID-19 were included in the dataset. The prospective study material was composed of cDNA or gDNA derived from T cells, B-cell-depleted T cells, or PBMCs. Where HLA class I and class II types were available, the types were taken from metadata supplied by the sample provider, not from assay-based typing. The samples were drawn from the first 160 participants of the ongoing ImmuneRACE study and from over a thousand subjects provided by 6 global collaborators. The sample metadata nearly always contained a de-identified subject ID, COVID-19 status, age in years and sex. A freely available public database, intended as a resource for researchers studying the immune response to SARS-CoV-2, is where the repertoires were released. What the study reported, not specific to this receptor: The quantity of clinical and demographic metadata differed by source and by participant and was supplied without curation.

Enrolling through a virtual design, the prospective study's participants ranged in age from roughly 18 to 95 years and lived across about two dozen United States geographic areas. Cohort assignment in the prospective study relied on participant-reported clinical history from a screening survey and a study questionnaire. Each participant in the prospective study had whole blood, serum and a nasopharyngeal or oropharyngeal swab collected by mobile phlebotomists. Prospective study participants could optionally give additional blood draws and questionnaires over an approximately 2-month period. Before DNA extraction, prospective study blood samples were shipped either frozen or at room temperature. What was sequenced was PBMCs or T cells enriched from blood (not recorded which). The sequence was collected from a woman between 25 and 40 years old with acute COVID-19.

The bases read TGTGCCAGCAGGGAAGACAGGGACTATGGCTACACCTTC. It translates to CASREDRDYGYTF. The rearrangement combines TRBV2 with TRBJ1-2; 7 bases in the junction line up with TRBD1. Counted from cysteine to phenylalanine, this CDR3 has 13 amino acids. The DNA shown is the 39-base CDR3, in frame from base 1. As encoded in the germline V gene, CDR1 is SNHLY while CDR2 is FYNNEI.